This TCR beta chain appears in the sequencing data of a study of control samples from healthy donors and cancer patients. As to this clone: The junction differs from germline at one of its ends, possibly a read error.

The data were produced by immunoSEQ multiplex PCR, yet TCRdb's version contains in-frame clones alone and is incomplete. The sample includes 90,000 to 110,000 clones, about 89% of them seen just once. The CDR3 extends over 16 amino acids. From germline, CDR1 is SGHNT and CDR2 YENEEA. This clonotype was sampled from a woman between 50 and 59 years old in good health. Sequenced sample: blood. V usage is TRBV11-3 and J usage is TRBJ1-4; the D is unclear. CDR3 sequence: CASSLCGIPRAQNLFF. In DNA, the CDR3 is TGTGCCAGCAGCTTATGCGGGATTCCTAGGGCTCAAAATCTGTTTTTT.